This T cell receptor beta chain was retrieved from a study of blood T cell repertoires in COVID-19 (dated by TCRdb to between 2020 and 2021). Some background on the complete study: Samples covering the acute and convalescent phases of COVID-19 were provided by collaborators in the United States, Italy and Spain. The material from the prospective study consisted of cDNA or gDNA derived from T cells, B-cell-depleted T cells, or PBMCs. Deeply sampled blood TCRbeta repertoires from subjects exposed to, actively infected with, or recovered from COVID-19 were included in the dataset. The repertoires were released in a freely available public database meant as a resource for research on the immune response to SARS-CoV-2. The samples were drawn from two sources: the first 160 participants of the ongoing ImmuneRACE study, and 1,000 to 1,500 subjects contributed by 6 global collaborators. Sample metadata almost always included a de-identified subject ID, COVID-19 status, age in years and sex. Where HLA class I and class II types were available, the types were taken from metadata supplied by the sample provider, not from assay-based typing.

On the study overall, not on this receptor specifically: The amount of clinical and demographic metadata varied by source and participant and was provided uncurated.

TCRbeta CDR3 regions were amplified from genomic DNA using the immunoSEQ Assay, a bias-controlled multiplex PCR. As for the original processing: Within the assay, amplification of reference gene primers was used to estimate how many nucleated cells each sample contained. To quantify the absolute abundance of each unique TCRbeta CDR3 rearrangement, sequence reads were collapsed and filtered. For each sample, productive Simpson clonality was calculated as the square root of Simpson's diversity index across productive rearrangements. TCRdb provides this immuneACCESS table in a form limited to in-frame rearrangements. Some clones are lacking; in checked studies, under half of them reflect an unresolved V gene, and why the rest are absent is not known. For V, J and clone size, that table is used; D and trimming come from the DNA. The sample includes around 23,000 clones, with over 60% observed a single time. The ten largest clones capture 43% of the sample.

This clone has just a few counts. This clone's antigen is unknown. No clone much larger than this one lies a single base away; base qualities are absent. Ends trimmed: V by 0 bases, J by 5 bases; bases unmatched to a gene: 14. Based on the germline V gene, the CDR1 and CDR2 sequences are KGHDR and SFDVKD. The CDR3 runs 18 residues from the cysteine to the phenylalanine. Only CDR3 DNA is held: 54 bases, read in frame from base 1. The collaborating institutions used their own protocols to collect whole blood in K2EDTA tubes. For TCRbeta analysis, collaborator samples were shipped as frozen whole blood, as isolated PBMCs, or as DNA extracted from either sample type.

The receptor comes from a woman older than 75 with acute or convalescent COVID-19. The sample was peripheral blood. The V gene is TRBV24-1 and the J gene is TRBJ2-7, and 8 bases in between align with TRBD2. For the CDR3, the sequence is CATSDLGGAGANFHEQYF. The DNA reads TGTGCCACCAGTGATTTGGGCGGAGCGGGAGCAAACTTCCACGAGCAGTACTTC.